What follows are 2 T cell receptor beta chains derived from one specimen sequenced in a study of cytomegalovirus exposure and HLA in healthy donors. PCR employed 60 Vbeta and 13 Jbeta primers. Generated by immunoSEQ multiplex PCR, the TCRdb table keeps only in-frame clones and is missing some. The sample includes 120,000 or so clones, over 15% seen only once; the top ten take approximately 2.6%. What was sequenced was PBMCs. These receptors originate from a female donor in good health and CMV-seropositive.

The CDR3 protein is CASSQVSGTYNSPLHF. In DNA, the CDR3 is TGCGCCAGCAGCCAAGTGTCCGGTACCTATAATTCACCCCTCCACTTT. The chain has TRBV4-1 and TRBJ1-6; D ambiguous. The V end lost 1 base, the J end lost 2 bases, and 9 bases lay between the germline ends. The CDR3 length is 16 residues. CDR1 is MGHRA and CDR2 is YSYEKL in the germline V gene.

V is TRBV4-3 and J is TRBJ1-4; D perhaps matches TRBD1 (5 bases). CDR1 is LGHNA and CDR2 is YSLEER in the germline V gene. Trimming pared 1 base from V and 1 base from J, leaving 10 bases between. CDR3 length equals 16 residues. The CDR3 nucleotides are TGCGCCAGCAGCCAAGCCCGGGGGAAAACTAATGAAAAACTGTTTTTT. Protein: CASSQARGKTNEKLFF.